Below, 3 T cell receptor beta chains from the same sample are listed, as sequenced in a study of neoadjuvant anti-PD-1 for oral cavity cancer. Using immunoSEQ multiplex PCR, the repertoire was profiled, and TCRdb retains in-frame clones only, with some absent. The repertoire holds around 60,000 clones, with 65% to 85% as singletons. This material consisted of PBMCs, taken before nivolumab (anti-PD-1) treatment. These receptors all come from a person aged 40-85 years with oral cavity squamous cell carcinoma.

The V gene is TRBV7-2, the J gene TRBJ2-5; D call uncertain. This CDR3 region has 14 residues. In germline, CDR1 is SGHTA, CDR2 FQGNSA. Trimming shortened V by 1 base and J by 5 bases, and 11 bases separated the two germline ends. CDR3 region: CASSLGRIKETQYF. CDR3 coding DNA: TGTGCCAGCAGCTTAGGAAGAATCAAGGAGACCCAGTACTTC. The variable domain in full, with the rest retrieved from reference TRBV7-2 and TRBJ2-5, is GAGVSQSPSNKVTEKGKDVELRCDPISGHTALYWYRQSLGQGLEFLIYFQGNSAPDKSGLPSDRFSAERTGGSVSTLTIQRTQQEDSAVYLCASSLGRIKETQYFGPGTRLLVL.

This clone was counted only a few times. The chain uses TRBV4-1 and TRBJ2-1; 10 bases are shared with TRBD1. The V segment lost 2 bases and the J segment 4 bases; nucleotides outside the gene matches: 5. The germline V gene encodes CDR1 MGHRA and CDR2 YSYEKL. The CDR3 consists of 16 residues. CDR3 nucleotides: TGCGCCAGCAGCCAAACCGGGACAGGGGTTTACAATGAGCAGTTCTTC. It is translated as CASSQTGTGVYNEQFF.

Only one count was recorded for this clone. This sample also contains other DNA sequences that code for the same CDR3. The J gene is TRBJ1-1, the V gene TRBV4-2; no definite D call. The CDR3 length is 13 residues. V gave up 0 bases and J gave up 1 base, with 3 bases separating them. Germline CDR1 is LGHNA and CDR2 is YNFKEQ. CDR3 region: CASSQDTNTEAFF. CDR3 DNA: TGTGCCAGCAGCCAAGATACGAACACTGAAGCTTTCTTT.